This TCR beta chain was identified during a study of blood T cells in healthy people across ages. Background on the study: In model experiments, template switching was able to capture about one barcoded beta molecule for every two T cells that were present. Findings and limits, study-wide: CMV infection status of these donors was not known.

Using a J-beta primer mix together with a sample-barcoded 5' primer, a second PCR was run for roughly 6 to 11 cycles. A single record per CDR3 protein comes from TCRdb applying MiXCR to the 5' RACE reads. Counted here are roughly 680,000 distinct CDR3 sequences, roughly 21% occurring once; the ten biggest clones make up roughly 3.9%. A remark on this clonotype: Antigen: not known.

In germline, CDR1 is SGHDT, CDR2 YYEEEE. The CDR3 is made up of 15 amino acids. The junction had 6 bases not matched to a gene; V was cut back by 4 bases and J by 5 bases. This TCR derives from a man between 65 and 85 years old in good health. The sequencing input was blood. V is TRBV5-6 and J is TRBJ1-4; 9 bases align to TRBD1. For the CDR3, the DNA is TGTGCCAGCAGCCGACAGGGGGAAACAAATGAAAAACTGTTTTTT. Translated, it gives CASSRQGETNEKLFF. Full variable domain (rest looked up from reference TRBV5-6 and TRBJ1-4): DAGVTQSPTHLIKTRGQQVTLRCSPKSGHDTVSWYQQALGQGPQFIFQYYEEEERQRGNFPDRFSGHQFPNYSSELNVNALLLGDSALYLCASSRQGETNEKLFFGSGTQLSVL.